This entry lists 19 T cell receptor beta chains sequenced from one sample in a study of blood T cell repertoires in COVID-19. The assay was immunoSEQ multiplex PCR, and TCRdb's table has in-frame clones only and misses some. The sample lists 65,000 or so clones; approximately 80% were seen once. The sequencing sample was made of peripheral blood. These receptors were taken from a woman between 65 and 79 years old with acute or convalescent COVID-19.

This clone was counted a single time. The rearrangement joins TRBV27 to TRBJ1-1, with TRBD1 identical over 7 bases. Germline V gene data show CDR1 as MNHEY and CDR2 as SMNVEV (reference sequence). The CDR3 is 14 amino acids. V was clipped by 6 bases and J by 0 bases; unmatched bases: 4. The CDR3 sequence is CASRAGTVNTEAFF. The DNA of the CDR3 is TGTGCCAGCAGAGCCGGGACAGTGAACACTGAAGCTTTCTTT.

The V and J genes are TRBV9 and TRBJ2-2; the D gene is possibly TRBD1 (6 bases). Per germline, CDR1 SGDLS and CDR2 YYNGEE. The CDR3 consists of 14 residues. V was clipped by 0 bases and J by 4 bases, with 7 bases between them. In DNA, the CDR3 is TGTGCCAGCAGCGTAGGAGGGGGCACCGGGGAGCTGTTTTTT. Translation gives CASSVGGGTGELFF.

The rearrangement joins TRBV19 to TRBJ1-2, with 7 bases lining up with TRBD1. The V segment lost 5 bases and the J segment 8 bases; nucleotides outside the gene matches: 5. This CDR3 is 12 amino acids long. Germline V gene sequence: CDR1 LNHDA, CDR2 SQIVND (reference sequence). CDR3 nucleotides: TGTGCCAGTAGTTACAGGGGAGGAGGCTACACCTTC. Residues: CASSYRGGGYTF.

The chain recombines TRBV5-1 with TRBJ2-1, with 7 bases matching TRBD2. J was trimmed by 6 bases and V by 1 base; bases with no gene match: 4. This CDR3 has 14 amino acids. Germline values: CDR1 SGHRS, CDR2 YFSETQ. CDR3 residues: CASSLSLAVNEQFF. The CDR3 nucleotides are TGCGCCAGCAGCTTGTCGCTAGCGGTCAATGAGCAGTTCTTC.

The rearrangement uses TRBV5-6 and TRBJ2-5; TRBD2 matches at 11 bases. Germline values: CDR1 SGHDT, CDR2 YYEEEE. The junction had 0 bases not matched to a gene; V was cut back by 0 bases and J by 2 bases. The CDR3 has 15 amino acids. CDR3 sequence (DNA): TGTGCCAGCAGCTTGGGACTAGCGGGACAAGAGACCCAGTACTTC. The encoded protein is CASSLGLAGQETQYF.

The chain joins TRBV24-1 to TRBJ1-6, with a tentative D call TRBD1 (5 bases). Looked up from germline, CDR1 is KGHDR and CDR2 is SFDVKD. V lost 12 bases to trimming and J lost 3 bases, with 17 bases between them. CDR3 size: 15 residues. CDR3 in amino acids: CAPDARQSYNSPLHF. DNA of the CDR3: TGTGCCCCTGACGCCAGACAGAGCTATAATTCACCCCTCCACTTT.

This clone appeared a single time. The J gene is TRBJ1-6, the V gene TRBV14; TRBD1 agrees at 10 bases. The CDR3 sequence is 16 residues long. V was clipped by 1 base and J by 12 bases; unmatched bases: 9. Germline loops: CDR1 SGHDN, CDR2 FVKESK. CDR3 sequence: CASSQVRGTGVLPLHF. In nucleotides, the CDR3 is TGTGCCAGCAGCCAAGTGCGTGGGACAGGGGTGTTACCCCTCCACTTT.

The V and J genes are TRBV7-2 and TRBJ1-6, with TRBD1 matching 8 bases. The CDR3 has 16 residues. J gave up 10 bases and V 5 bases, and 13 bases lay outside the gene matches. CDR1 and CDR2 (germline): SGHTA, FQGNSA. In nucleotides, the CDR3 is TGTGCCAGCAGCCCGGCCAGGGGGCTGGGGGAGTCACCCCTCCACTTT. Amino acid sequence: CASSPARGLGESPLHF.

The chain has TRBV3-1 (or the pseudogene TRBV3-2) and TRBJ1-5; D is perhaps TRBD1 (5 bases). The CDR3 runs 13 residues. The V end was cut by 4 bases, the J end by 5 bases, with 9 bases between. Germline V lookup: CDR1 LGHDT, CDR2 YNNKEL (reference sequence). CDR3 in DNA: TGTGCCAGCAGCCCCGGGACTCATCAGCCCCAGCATTTT. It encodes CASSPGTHQPQHF.

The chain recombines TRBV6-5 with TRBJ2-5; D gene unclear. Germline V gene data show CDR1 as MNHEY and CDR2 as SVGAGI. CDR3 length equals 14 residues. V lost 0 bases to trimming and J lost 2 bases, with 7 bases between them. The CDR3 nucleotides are TGTGCCAGCAGTTACTCATCCGGTCAAGAGACCCAGTACTTC. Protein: CASSYSSGQETQYF.

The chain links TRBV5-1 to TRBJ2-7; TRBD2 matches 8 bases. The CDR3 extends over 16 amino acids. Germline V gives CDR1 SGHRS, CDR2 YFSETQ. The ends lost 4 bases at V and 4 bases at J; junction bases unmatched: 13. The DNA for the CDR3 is TGCGCCAGCAGCCGAGGGGTAGCGGGAATATGGTACGAGCAGTACTTC. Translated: CASSRGVAGIWYEQYF. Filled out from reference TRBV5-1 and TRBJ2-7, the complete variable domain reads KAGVTQTPRYLIKTRGQQVTLSCSPISGHRSVSWYQQTPGQGLQFLFEYFSETQRNKGNFPGRFSGRQFSNSRSEMNVSTLELGDSALYLCASSRGVAGIWYEQYFGPGTRLTVT.

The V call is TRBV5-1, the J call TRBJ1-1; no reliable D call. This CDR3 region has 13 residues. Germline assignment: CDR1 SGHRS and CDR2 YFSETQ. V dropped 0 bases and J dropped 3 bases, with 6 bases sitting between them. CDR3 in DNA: TGCGCCAGCAGCTTGGGGCAGGACACTGAAGCTTTCTTT. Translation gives CASSLGQDTEAFF.

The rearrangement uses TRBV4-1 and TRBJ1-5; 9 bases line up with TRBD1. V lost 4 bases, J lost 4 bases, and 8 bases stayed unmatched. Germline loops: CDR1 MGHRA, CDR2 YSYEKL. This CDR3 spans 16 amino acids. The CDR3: CASSPASGTGNQPQHF. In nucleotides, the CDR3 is TGCGCCAGCAGCCCGGCCTCCGGGACAGGGAATCAGCCCCAGCATTTT.

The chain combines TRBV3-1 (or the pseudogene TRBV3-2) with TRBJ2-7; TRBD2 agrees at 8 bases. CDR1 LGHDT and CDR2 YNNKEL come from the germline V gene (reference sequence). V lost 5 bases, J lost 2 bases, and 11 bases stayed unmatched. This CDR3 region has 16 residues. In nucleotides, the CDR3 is TGTGCCAGCAGCAGGGGGGGAGGCGGGAGGACCTACGAGCAGTACTTC. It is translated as CASSRGGGGRTYEQYF.

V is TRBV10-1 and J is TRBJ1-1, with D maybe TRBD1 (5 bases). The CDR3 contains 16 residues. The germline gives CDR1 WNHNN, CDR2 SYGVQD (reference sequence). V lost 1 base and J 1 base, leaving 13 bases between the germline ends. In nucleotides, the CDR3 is TGCGCCAGCAGTGAGTTTGGAGGGGCCGGGAACACTGAAGCTTTCTTT. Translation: CASSEFGGAGNTEAFF.

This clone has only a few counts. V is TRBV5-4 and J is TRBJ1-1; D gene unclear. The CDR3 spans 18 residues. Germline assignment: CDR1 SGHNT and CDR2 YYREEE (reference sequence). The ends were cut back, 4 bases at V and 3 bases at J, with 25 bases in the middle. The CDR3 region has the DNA TGTGCCAGCAGCCGAATCGGAGTATCCGGAGGGAGGGACACTGAAGCTTTCTTT. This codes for CASSRIGVSGGRDTEAFF.

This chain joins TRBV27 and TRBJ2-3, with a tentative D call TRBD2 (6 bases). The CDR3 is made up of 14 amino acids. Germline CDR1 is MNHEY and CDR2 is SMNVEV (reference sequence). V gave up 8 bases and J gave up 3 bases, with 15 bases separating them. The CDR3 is CASFARGTTDTQYF. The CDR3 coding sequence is TGTGCCAGCTTTGCGCGCGGGACTACAGATACGCAGTATTTT.

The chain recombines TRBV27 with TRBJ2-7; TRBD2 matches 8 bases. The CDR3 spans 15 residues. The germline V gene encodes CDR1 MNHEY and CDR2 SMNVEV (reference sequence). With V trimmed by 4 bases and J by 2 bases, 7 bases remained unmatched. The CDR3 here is CASSWGGRSAYEQYF. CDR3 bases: TGTGCCAGCAGTTGGGGCGGGAGGAGTGCCTACGAGCAGTACTTC.

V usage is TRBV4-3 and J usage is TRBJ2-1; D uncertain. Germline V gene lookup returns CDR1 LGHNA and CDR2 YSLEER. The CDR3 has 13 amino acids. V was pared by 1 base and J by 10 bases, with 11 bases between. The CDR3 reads CASSQAYPREQFF. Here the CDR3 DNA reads TGCGCCAGCAGCCAAGCCTACCCTCGGGAGCAGTTCTTC.